One sample yielded the 21 T cell receptor beta chains listed below, sequenced in a study of OX40 agonist ivuxolimab in advanced cancers. Sequenced by immunoSEQ multiplex PCR; TCRdb stores in-frame clones only, minus some. In the table there are tens of thousands of clones, approximately 85% of which are singletons. The sequencing here drew on CD4+ or CD8+ T cells sorted from blood, taken in a trial of the OX40 agonist ivuxolimab. All receptors derive from an adult with an advanced solid tumor such as melanoma, head and neck, liver or kidney cancer.

The CDR3 loop is CASTTANMRGYTF. The CDR3 DNA reads TGTGCCTCAACGACAGCCAATATGCGTGGCTACACCTTC. The genes are TRBV30 and TRBJ1-2, with TRBD1 as a possible D gene (5 bases). CDR1 and CDR2 from the germline V gene are GTSNPN and SVGIG (reference sequence). Trimming left V 7 bases short and J 7 bases short, with 19 bases between. There are 13 residues in the CDR3.

This chain uses TRBV19 with TRBJ1-1; 7 positions match TRBD1. The V gene end was trimmed by 7 bases and the J gene end by 0 bases; junction bases not matched to a gene: 2. The V gene's germline CDR1 is LNHDA and CDR2 SQIVND (reference sequence). This CDR3 comprises 13 residues. The CDR3 region has the DNA TGTGCCAGTAACAGGGGCATGAACACTGAAGCTTTCTTT. Encoded protein: CASNRGMNTEAFF.

This clone was observed a single time. The V and J genes are TRBV2 and TRBJ1-1; D is possibly TRBD1 (5 bases). The ends were cut back, 4 bases at V and 5 bases at J, with 14 bases in the middle. The CDR3 loop spans 14 amino acids. Germline V gene sequence: CDR1 SNHLY, CDR2 FYNNEI. CDR3 DNA sequence: TGTGCCAGCAGTGGGCCTCTCCGGGGGACTGAAGCTTTCTTT. Protein sequence: CASSGPLRGTEAFF.

The gene calls are TRBV28 and TRBJ2-5, with unresolved D. Germline V lookup: CDR1 MDHEN, CDR2 SYDVKM. V lost 6 bases and J 2 bases, leaving 13 bases between the germline ends. There are 14 residues in the CDR3. CDR3 nucleotide sequence: TGTGCCAGCAGCATTCAGTACTCGCAAGAGACCCAGTACTTC. It yields the protein CASSIQYSQETQYF.

This clone was picked up one time. The CDR3 spells CASSQRGARGNIQYF. Here the CDR3 DNA reads TGTGCCAGCAGCCAGCGGGGGGCCCGAGGGAACATTCAGTACTTC. This sequence joins TRBV7-9 and TRBJ2-4; 9 bases are shared with TRBD2. The trim removed 5 bases at V and 7 bases at J, leaving 9 bases unmatched. The CDR3 is 15 amino acids. Germline V gene lookup returns CDR1 SEHNR and CDR2 FQNEAQ (reference sequence).

J is TRBJ2-1 and V is TRBV11-2; D might be TRBD2 (6 bases). The CDR3 extends over 15 amino acids. Trimming left V 4 bases short and J 8 bases short, with 18 bases between. Germline CDR1 is SGHAT and CDR2 is FQNNGV. The CDR3 region has the DNA TGTGCCAGCAGCTCCCCCCCGCGGGGCCTCCATGAGCAGTTCTTC. Its translation is CASSSPPRGLHEQFF.

This sequence joins TRBV7-2 and TRBJ2-1; D is possibly TRBD2 (5 bases). The length of the CDR3 is 14 residues. Germline V CDR1 and CDR2: SGHTA, FQGNSA. Trimming removed 2 bases from V and 5 bases from J, with 10 bases in between. The CDR3 coding sequence is TGTGCCAGCAGCTTATCGGGGATGAACAATGAGCAGTTCTTC. Its protein product is CASSLSGMNNEQFF.

In its sample, this clone was seen once. V usage is TRBV7-8 and J usage is TRBJ2-7; D is unclear. Germline V gives CDR1 SGHVS, CDR2 FQNEAQ. The CDR3 extends over 15 amino acids. V was pared by 5 bases and J by 3 bases, with 17 bases between. CDR3 sequence (DNA): TGTGCCAGCAGCCCAAAAAGAACCTGGGGCTACGAGCAGTACTTC. Its translation is CASSPKRTWGYEQYF. The complete variable domain, with remaining parts taken from reference TRBV7-8 and TRBJ2-7, reads GAGVSQSPRYKVAKRGQDVALRCDPISGHVSLFWYQQALGQGPEFLTYFQNEAQLDKSGLPSDRFFAERPEGSVSTLKIQRTQQEDSAVYLCASSPKRTWGYEQYFGPGTRLTVT.

This chain connects TRBV27 to TRBJ2-7; the D gene is possibly TRBD1 (6 bases). The CDR3 sequence is 15 residues long. Deletions cut 8 bases from V and 3 bases from J, with 20 bases between. CDR1 and CDR2 (germline): MNHEY, SMNVEV (reference sequence). CDR3 coding DNA: TGTGCCAGCTCACTAGTTGGCGGACAGTTCTACGAGCAGTACTTC. Translating it yields CASSLVGGQFYEQYF.

The chain has TRBV5-6 and TRBJ2-1; D gene ambiguous. V lost 1 base, J lost 4 bases, and 12 bases lay in between. The germline CDR1 and CDR2 sequences are SGHDT and YYEEEE. This CDR3 contains 15 residues. The CDR3: CASSLLSASYNEQFF. The DNA of the CDR3 is TGTGCCAGCAGCTTGTTATCCGCTTCATACAATGAGCAGTTCTTC.

This chain links TRBV5-1 with TRBJ2-2, with 7 bases that match TRBD1. After removal of 1 base from V and 1 base from J, the junction contained 4 bases not matched to a gene. Germline-derived CDR1 and CDR2 are SGHRS and YFSETQ. CDR3 size: 16 residues. As DNA, the CDR3 is TGCGCCAGCAGCTTGTTGCAGGGGGAGAACACCGGGGAGCTGTTTTTT. This encodes CASSLLQGENTGELFF.

The chain carries TRBV6-5 and TRBJ2-6; either TRBD1 or TRBD2 may fit D (5 bases each). With 10 bases removed from V and 5 bases from J, the gap between germline ends came to 18 bases. Looked up from germline, CDR1 is MNHEY and CDR2 is SVGAGI. The CDR3 covers 15 residues. In DNA, the CDR3 is TGTGCCACCGGGGACCCTTGGGGTAGGGCCAACGTCCTGACTTTC. Amino acid sequence: CATGDPWGRANVLTF.

The rearrangement joins TRBV7-2 to TRBJ1-1; no definite D call. V shed 6 bases and J shed 0 bases, with 17 bases lying between them. This CDR3 is built from 16 residues. Germline lookup yields CDR1 SGHTA and CDR2 FQGNSA. The CDR3 protein is CASSKGPGGMNTEAFF. The DNA for the CDR3 is TGTGCCAGCAGTAAGGGCCCAGGCGGCATGAACACTGAAGCTTTCTTT.

CDR3 DNA: TGTGCCAGCAGCTTAGGGGGGGACGGCAATCAGCCCCAGCATTTT. Translated, it gives CASSLGGDGNQPQHF. The rearrangement joins TRBV7-9 to TRBJ1-5; TRBD1 is a possible D gene (5 bases). Trimming removed 1 base from V and 2 bases from J, with 9 bases in between. The CDR3 covers 15 residues. The V gene's germline CDR1 is SEHNR and CDR2 FQNEAQ (reference sequence).

The V call is TRBV5-1, the J call TRBJ2-1; D unclear. The CDR3 has 14 residues. Trimming shortened V by 4 bases and J by 5 bases, and 13 bases separated the two germline ends. CDR1 SGHRS and CDR2 YFSETQ come from the germline V gene. For the CDR3, the DNA is TGCGCCAGCAGCATACAAGAATCTAACAATGAGCAGTTCTTC. This gives the protein CASSIQESNNEQFF.

This clone has more than one count but fewer than ten. The chain couples TRBV18 to TRBJ1-2; possible D gene TRBD1, 6 bases. CDR3 length equals 15 residues. Looked up from germline, CDR1 is KGHSH and CDR2 is LQKENI. The ends were cut back, 3 bases at V and 4 bases at J, with 15 bases in the middle. In nucleotides, the CDR3 is TGTGCCAGCTCACCGGGCTCACAGGGAGGCTATGGCTACACCTTC. Its translation: CASSPGSQGGYGYTF.

The rearrangement uses TRBV6-5 and TRBJ2-1; the D gene is possibly TRBD2 (7 bases). The germline V and J ends were trimmed by 4 bases and 9 bases, with 19 bases remaining between them. Germline-derived CDR1 and CDR2 are MNHEY and SVGAGI. This CDR3 spans 15 amino acids. DNA of the CDR3: TGTGCCAGCAGTTCTCAGCCCGGGGGGCGCGTTGAGCAGTTCTTC. Protein product: CASSSQPGGRVEQFF.

The chain combines TRBV20-1 with TRBJ2-3; perhaps TRBD2 as D (5 bases). This CDR3 has 11 residues. Germline CDR1 and CDR2: DFQATT and SNEGSKA (reference sequence). The V gene lost 6 bases and the J gene lost 6 bases, with 10 bases spanning the gap. CDR3 in DNA: TGCAGTGCCACAAGGGAGGATACGCAGTATTTT. It yields the protein CSATREDTQYF.

On this clone itself: The sample carries other DNA sequences with the same CDR3. V usage is TRBV6-5 and J usage is TRBJ2-7, with D tentatively TRBD1 (5 bases). The CDR3 is 14 residues long. V was pared by 2 bases and J by 2 bases, with 10 bases between. Germline V gene data show CDR1 as MNHEY and CDR2 as SVGAGI. The chain's CDR3 is CASSYGQGPYEQYF. In DNA form, the CDR3 reads TGTGCCAGCAGTTACGGGCAGGGCCCCTACGAGCAGTACTTC.

V and J are TRBV28 and TRBJ1-5; D is perhaps TRBD1 (5 bases). This CDR3 is built from 15 residues. Trimming removed 3 bases from V and 6 bases from J, with 15 bases in between. CDR1 and CDR2 from the germline V gene are MDHEN and SYDVKM. CDR3 protein: CASSLVSGSPQPQHF. In DNA form, the CDR3 reads TGTGCCAGCAGTTTGGTTTCAGGGAGTCCTCAGCCCCAGCATTTT.

The J gene is TRBJ2-7, the V gene TRBV19; possible D gene TRBD1, 5 bases. CDR1 and CDR2 from the germline V gene are LNHDA and SQIVND (reference sequence). Trimming pared 4 bases from V and 3 bases from J, leaving 13 bases between. The CDR3 runs 14 residues. CDR3 coding DNA: TGTGCCAGTAGTACACAGCAGGGATTCTACGAGCAGTACTTC. Its protein is CASSTQQGFYEQYF.